These 28 T cell receptor beta chains originate from one sample sequenced in a study of siplizumab effects on memory and regulatory T cells. Assay used: immunoSEQ multiplex PCR; TCRdb lists only in-frame clones, some missing. The profile shows about 27,000 clones, roughly 82% of them singletons. The sample consisted of memory CD4+ T cells sorted from blood. These receptors all stem from a human donor in good health.

The chain carries TRBV30 and TRBJ2-3, with D unclear. Germline loops: CDR1 GTSNPN, CDR2 SVGIG (reference sequence). This CDR3 is 13 amino acids long. Trimming took off 0 bases at V and 11 bases at J, with 15 bases between the two ends. The CDR3 DNA follows: TGTGCCTGGAGTGTACAGCCGATCCCTGGGCAGTATTTT. This codes for CAWSVQPIPGQYF.

The chain uses TRBV2 and TRBJ2-1, with D uncertain. Germline CDR1 is SNHLY and CDR2 is FYNNEI. This CDR3 spans 11 amino acids. V lost 7 bases, J lost 10 bases, and 11 bases lay in between. The CDR3 reads CASTDSLEQFF. CDR3 bases: TGTGCCAGCACTGACTCCCTGGAGCAGTTCTTC. The complete variable domain, with remaining parts taken from reference TRBV2 and TRBJ2-1, reads EPEVTQTPSHQVTQMGQEVILRCVPISNHLYFYWYRQILGQKVEFLVSFYNNEISEKSEIFDDQFSVERPDGSNFTLKIRSTKLEDSAMYFCASTDSLEQFFGPGTRLTVL.

This chain uses TRBV19 with TRBJ1-5; a weak D match, TRBD1 (5 bases). Trimming stripped 7 bases from V and 7 bases from J, with 20 bases between. From germline, CDR1 is LNHDA and CDR2 SQIVND (reference sequence). The CDR3 loop spans 15 amino acids. CDR3 DNA: TGTGCCAGTACCCTTAATCGGGGGGTAACCCAGCCCCAGCATTTT. Protein product: CASTLNRGVTQPQHF.

This clone was counted between two and nine times. The chain joins TRBV9 to TRBJ2-1; D is unresolved. CDR3 length: 15 amino acids. Trimming left V 0 bases short and J 4 bases short, with 11 bases between. CDR1 and CDR2 from the germline V gene are SGDLS and YYNGEE. The CDR3 DNA reads as TGTGCCAGCAGCGTAGCGGGCGGAGTATACAATGAGCAGTTCTTC. Translated: CASSVAGGVYNEQFF.

The rearrangement joins TRBV7-8 to TRBJ1-2, with 8 bases that match TRBD1. In germline, CDR1 is SGHVS, CDR2 FQNEAQ. This CDR3 is built from 18 residues. V lost 5 bases and J lost 0; bases outside the gene matches: 14. The CDR3 sequence is CASSALRTGWSPNYGYTF. CDR3 DNA sequence: TGTGCCAGCAGCGCACTAAGGACAGGGTGGTCCCCTAACTATGGCTACACCTTC.

J is TRBJ2-7 and V is TRBV28; D call uncertain. This CDR3 contains 14 residues. CDR1 is MDHEN and CDR2 is SYDVKM in the germline V gene. Trimming shortened V by 4 bases and J by 12 bases, and 22 bases separated the two germline ends. The CDR3 DNA reads as TGTGCCAGCAGTTACCGACCTACCGGGCCGTTTAGGTACTTC. Translated, it gives CASSYRPTGPFRYF.

The chain joins TRBV19 to TRBJ1-5, with D maybe TRBD1 (5 bases). The germline CDR1 and CDR2 sequences are LNHDA and SQIVND (reference sequence). The CDR3 spans 14 residues. The ends were cut back, 2 bases at V and 5 bases at J, with 10 bases in the middle. The CDR3 DNA reads TGTGCCAGTAGTATATTCAGGGCGGATCAGCCCCAGCATTTT. Residues: CASSIFRADQPQHF.

In DNA form, the CDR3 reads TGTGCCAGCGGTAAGAGTGGGGCCAACGTCCTGACTTTC. Its translation is CASGKSGANVLTF. The chain has TRBV2 and TRBJ2-6; D is undetermined. Deletions cut 8 bases from V and 3 bases from J, with 8 bases between. The germline CDR1 and CDR2 sequences are SNHLY and FYNNEI. This CDR3 has 13 amino acids.

CDR3 sequence: CASSASGSYEQYF. As DNA, the CDR3 is TGTGCCAGTAGTGCTAGCGGGAGTTACGAGCAGTACTTC. The rearrangement joins TRBV19 to TRBJ2-7; 10 bases line up with TRBD2. V lost 5 bases, J lost 4 bases, and 2 bases stayed unmatched. The CDR3 covers 13 residues. Germline V gives CDR1 LNHDA, CDR2 SQIVND (reference sequence).

The chain uses TRBV11-3 and TRBJ2-3; 9 bases map to TRBD2. With V trimmed by 5 bases and J by 5 bases, 8 bases remained unmatched. Germline CDR1 reads SGHNT; CDR2 reads YENEEA. This CDR3 has 15 amino acids. The DNA of the CDR3 is TGTGCCAGCAGCCCGCGGGCGGGAGGGATAGATACGCAGTATTTT. Translation gives CASSPRAGGIDTQYF.

This chain uses TRBV5-1 with TRBJ2-5, with a tentative D call TRBD1 (5 bases). CDR3 size: 14 residues. Germline assignment: CDR1 SGHRS and CDR2 YFSETQ. V gave up 3 bases and J gave up 5 bases, with 14 bases separating them. CDR3 sequence: CASSSQVQGETQYF. As DNA, the CDR3 is TGCGCCAGCAGCTCACAGGTCCAAGGCGAGACCCAGTACTTC. Drawing the rest from reference TRBV5-1 and TRBJ2-5, the complete variable domain is KAGVTQTPRYLIKTRGQQVTLSCSPISGHRSVSWYQQTPGQGLQFLFEYFSETQRNKGNFPGRFSGRQFSNSRSEMNVSTLELGDSALYLCASSSQVQGETQYFGPGTRLLVL.

The V call is TRBV16, the J call TRBJ2-1, with D perhaps matching TRBD1 (5 bases). Trimming stripped 2 bases from V and 6 bases from J, with 8 bases between. This CDR3 is 13 amino acids long. CDR1 is KGHSY and CDR2 is FQNENV in the germline V gene. CDR3 DNA sequence: TGTGCCAGCAGCCAAGGTCAGGGCAATGAGCAGTTCTTC. Translation gives CASSQGQGNEQFF.

This clone occurred once. The chain recombines TRBV10-3 with TRBJ1-4; no firm D call. The germline gives CDR1 ENHRY, CDR2 SYGVKD. Trimming removed 2 bases at V and 5 bases at J, with 6 bases between. CDR3 length: 13 residues. CDR3 sequence reads: CAISEPRNEKLFF. The CDR3 bases are TGTGCCATCAGTGAGCCACGGAATGAAAAACTGTTTTTT.

This clone has just a few counts. The V call is TRBV7-9, the J call TRBJ2-1; the D gene is possibly TRBD2 (7 bases). Germline CDR1 SEHNR, CDR2 FQNEAQ (reference sequence). CDR3 size: 13 residues. V shed 5 bases and J shed 7 bases, with 12 bases lying between them. CDR3 DNA: TGTGCCAGCAGCCCGGGGAGGGGGAATGAGCAGTTCTTC. Its protein is CASSPGRGNEQFF. Full variable domain (rest looked up from reference TRBV7-9 and TRBJ2-1): DTGVSQNPRHKITKRGQNVTFRCDPISEHNRLYWYRQTLGQGPEFLTYFQNEAQLEKSRLLSDRFSAERPKGSFSTLEIQRTEQGDSAMYLCASSPGRGNEQFFGPGTRLTVL.

A single count supports this clone. The V and J genes are TRBV11-2 and TRBJ1-5; no clear D. The CDR3 extends over 13 amino acids. CDR1 and CDR2 (germline): SGHAT, FQNNGV. V lost 1 base and J 5 bases, leaving 6 bases between the germline ends. CDR3 protein: CASSLVRDQPQHF. CDR3 DNA: TGTGCCAGCAGCTTAGTGCGGGATCAGCCCCAGCATTTT.

This clone was seen once. The chain couples TRBV28 to TRBJ1-2; 10 nucleotides match TRBD1. Trimming at V came to 4 bases and at J to 3 bases, leaving 5 bases not matched to a gene. CDR1 MDHEN and CDR2 SYDVKM come from the germline V gene. The CDR3 has 15 residues. CDR3 coding DNA: TGTGCCAGCAGTTCAACCGGGACAGGGGACTATGGCTACACCTTC. This sequence encodes CASSSTGTGDYGYTF.

This chain connects TRBV21-1 to TRBJ1-5. TRBV21-1 represents a pseudogene. The CDR3 is made up of 16 amino acids. The DNA for the CDR3 is TGTGCCAGCAGCAAAGTAGGCGAAGATAGCAATCAGCCCCAGCATTTT. Translation gives CASSKVGEDSNQPQHF.

V gene TRBV6-1 combines with J gene TRBJ1-5; tentative D call: TRBD1 (5 bases). Trimming left V 1 base short and J 3 bases short, with 10 bases between. The CDR3 is made up of 15 amino acids. Germline V gene data show CDR1 as MNHNS and CDR2 as SASEGT. This chain's CDR3 is CASSEGQGLNQPQHF. The CDR3 DNA is TGTGCCAGCAGTGAAGGGCAGGGCCTCAATCAGCCCCAGCATTTT.

The chain is built from TRBV29-1 and TRBJ2-1, with 7 bases that match TRBD1. Looked up from germline, CDR1 is SQVTM and CDR2 is ANQGSEA. The CDR3 covers 13 residues. Trimming at V came to 7 bases and at J to 8 bases, leaving 11 bases not matched to a gene. CDR3 protein: CSATGTVRHEQFF. The CDR3 nucleotides read TGCAGCGCCACCGGGACAGTTCGCCATGAGCAGTTCTTC.

V is TRBV5-1 and J is TRBJ1-1, with 9 bases lining up with TRBD1. The V gene's germline CDR1 is SGHRS and CDR2 YFSETQ. With 5 bases clipped from V and 4 bases from J, the junction kept 9 bases outside the gene matches. This CDR3 is built from 15 residues. The CDR3 is CASRAGTGTGTEAFF. The CDR3, as DNA: TGCGCCAGCAGAGCCGGGACAGGGACGGGCACTGAAGCTTTCTTT.

The chain employs TRBV5-1 and TRBJ2-2; D may be TRBD2 (5 bases). CDR3 length: 15 amino acids. Trimming removed 7 bases at V and 2 bases at J, with 15 bases between. CDR1 is SGHRS and CDR2 is YFSETQ in the germline V gene. This chain's CDR3 is CASFQAGGNTGELFF. As DNA, the CDR3 is TGCGCCAGCTTCCAAGCAGGAGGCAACACCGGGGAGCTGTTTTTT.

The V and J genes are TRBV12-5 and TRBJ2-6, with TRBD1 matching 7 bases. The CDR3 spans 18 residues. The V segment lost 6 bases and the J segment 1 base; nucleotides outside the gene matches: 12. Germline lookup yields CDR1 LGHNT and CDR2 FRNRAP. This CDR3 is CASGPKQGLWSGANVLTF. The CDR3 DNA sequence: TGTGCTAGTGGGCCTAAACAGGGGCTGTGGTCTGGGGCCAACGTCCTGACTTTC. The full variable domain, in which reference TRBV12-5 and TRBJ2-6 provide the parts outside the CDR3, is DARVTQTPRHKVTEMGQEVTMRCQPILGHNTVFWYRQTMMQGLELLAYFRNRAPLDDSGMPKDRFSAEMPDATLATLKIQPSEPRDSAVYFCASGPKQGLWSGANVLTFGAGSRLTVL.

The chain couples TRBV5-1 to TRBJ2-5, with 14 nucleotides matching TRBD2. Unmatched junction bases numbered 10, after V lost 4 bases and J lost 5 bases. The CDR3 contains 17 residues. Per the germline V gene, CDR1 is SGHRS and CDR2 is YFSETQ. CDR3 in amino acids: CASSAGTSGSLRETQYF. For the CDR3, the DNA is TGCGCCAGCAGCGCGGGGACTAGCGGGAGCCTGAGGGAGACCCAGTACTTC. The entire variable domain, with the rest obtained from reference TRBV5-1 and TRBJ2-5, is as follows: KAGVTQTPRYLIKTRGQQVTLSCSPISGHRSVSWYQQTPGQGLQFLFEYFSETQRNKGNFPGRFSGRQFSNSRSEMNVSTLELGDSALYLCASSAGTSGSLRETQYFGPGTRLLVL.

The chain combines TRBV6-5 with TRBJ2-7; D possibly corresponds to TRBD2 (5 bases). V lost 5 bases, J lost 1 base, and 6 bases lay in between. CDR1 and CDR2 (germline): MNHEY, SVGAGI. The CDR3 is 12 residues long. The CDR3 protein is CASSGGSYEQYF. CDR3 DNA: TGTGCCAGCAGTGGAGGTTCCTACGAGCAGTACTTC.

This clone was detected a few times. At one end, the junction sequence differs from germline, possibly due to a read error. The chain is built from TRBV7-7 and TRBJ2-2; D may be TRBD1 (5 bases). This CDR3 has 16 residues. Germline V gene data show CDR1 as SSHAT and CDR2 as FNYEAQ (reference sequence). CDR3 protein: CASSLALGQNTGELFF. The DNA of the CDR3 is TGTGCTAGCAGCTTAGCACTCGGACAGAACACCGGGGAGCTGTTTTTT.

The rearrangement uses TRBV6-5 and TRBJ1-2; 8 positions agree with TRBD1. This CDR3 is built from 14 residues. V lost 5 bases and J lost 8; bases outside the gene matches: 10. Per germline, CDR1 MNHEY and CDR2 SVGAGI. CDR3 region: CASSDFQGAQGYTF. In nucleotides, the CDR3 is TGTGCCAGCAGTGACTTTCAGGGGGCGCAGGGCTACACCTTC.

V gene TRBV9 combines with J gene TRBJ1-4; 9 positions agree with TRBD1. The CDR3 is made up of 14 amino acids. Germline loops: CDR1 SGDLS, CDR2 YYNGEE. J lost 8 bases, V lost 4 bases, and 6 bases had no gene match. In nucleotides, the CDR3 is TGTGCCAGCAGCACGGGACAGGGACGAGAAAAACTGTTTTTT. This codes for CASSTGQGREKLFF.

This sequence joins TRBV28 and TRBJ2-7, with 9 bases identical to TRBD2. J gave up 3 bases and V 3 bases, and 6 bases lay outside the gene matches. This CDR3 spans 15 amino acids. Germline-derived CDR1 and CDR2 are MDHEN and SYDVKM. The CDR3 region is CASSFSGGGHYEQYF. The CDR3 nucleotides are TGTGCCAGCAGTTTTAGCGGGGGTGGCCACTACGAGCAGTACTTC.